The present T cell receptor (beta chain) was sequenced within a study of blood T cell repertoires in COVID-19. Overall study context: Sources were T cells, B-cell-depleted T cells, or PBMCs; the material itself was cDNA or gDNA.

Here immunoSEQ multiplex PCR was the method, and the copy in TCRdb shows in-frame clones only, minus some. Altogether about 99,000 clones are present, 91% being singletons, with the ten largest covering 5% to 6.5%. V gave up 0 bases and J gave up 7 bases, with 11 bases separating them. The CDR3 sequence is 15 residues long. Germline lookup yields CDR1 SGHRS and CDR2 YFSETQ. This sequence originates from a human donor in a cohort sampled during active COVID-19. The rearrangement uses TRBV5-1 and TRBJ1-6; D remains unclear. Sequences were obtained from peripheral blood. CDR3 protein: CASSLDSGLNSPLHF. The CDR3 nucleotides are TGCGCCAGCAGCTTGGACTCAGGTTTAAATTCACCCCTCCACTTT.